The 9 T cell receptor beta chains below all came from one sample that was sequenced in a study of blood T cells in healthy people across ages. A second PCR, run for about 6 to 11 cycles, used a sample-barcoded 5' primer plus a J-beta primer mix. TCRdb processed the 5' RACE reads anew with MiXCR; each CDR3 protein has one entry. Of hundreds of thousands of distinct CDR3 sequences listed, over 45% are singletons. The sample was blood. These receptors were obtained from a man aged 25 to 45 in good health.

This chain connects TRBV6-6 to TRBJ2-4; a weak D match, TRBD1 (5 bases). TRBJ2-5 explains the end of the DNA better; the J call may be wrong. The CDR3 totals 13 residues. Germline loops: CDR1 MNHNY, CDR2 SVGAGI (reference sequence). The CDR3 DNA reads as TGTGCCAGCAGCCCTGCCAGGGAAGAGACCCAGTACTTC. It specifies CASSPAREETQYF.

CDR3 nucleotide sequence: TGTGCCAGCAGCACACAGGCCGTCTATGGCTACACCTTC. The encoded protein is CASSTQAVYGYTF. The chain is built from TRBV5-5 and TRBJ1-2; weak D call: TRBD1 (5 bases). Trimming left V 4 bases short and J 4 bases short, with 11 bases between. Germline CDR1 is SGHKS and CDR2 is YYEKEE (reference sequence). The CDR3 extends over 13 amino acids.

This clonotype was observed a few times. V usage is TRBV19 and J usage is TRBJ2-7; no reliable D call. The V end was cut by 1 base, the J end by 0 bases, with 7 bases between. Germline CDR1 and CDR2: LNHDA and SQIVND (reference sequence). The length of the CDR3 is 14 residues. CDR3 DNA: TGTGCCAGTAGTATAGCTGCCCTCTCCTACGAGCAGTACTTC. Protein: CASSIAALSYEQYF.

CDR3 DNA: TGTGCCAGCGATCGGGGGGGGAAATCGAGGGAGCAGTACTTC. This gives the protein CASDRGGKSREQYF. This sequence joins TRBV28 and TRBJ2-5; TRBD2 aligns across 8 bases. The CDR3 totals 14 residues. Trimming at V came to 8 bases and at J to 11 bases, leaving 16 bases not matched to a gene. Germline V CDR1 and CDR2: MDHEN, SYDVKM.

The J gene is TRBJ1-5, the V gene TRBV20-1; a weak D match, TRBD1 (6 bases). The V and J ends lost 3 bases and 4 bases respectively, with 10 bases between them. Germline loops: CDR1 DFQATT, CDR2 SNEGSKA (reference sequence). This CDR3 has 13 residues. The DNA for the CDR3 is TGCAGTGCTAGGGAGCAGGGGAATCAGCCCCAGCATTTT. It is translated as CSAREQGNQPQHF.

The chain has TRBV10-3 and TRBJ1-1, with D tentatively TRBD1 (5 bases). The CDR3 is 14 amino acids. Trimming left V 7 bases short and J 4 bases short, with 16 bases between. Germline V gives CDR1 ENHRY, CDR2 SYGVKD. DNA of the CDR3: TGTGCCATCACTTTGGGGCAGCGCGGCACTGAAGCTTTCTTT. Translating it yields CAITLGQRGTEAFF.

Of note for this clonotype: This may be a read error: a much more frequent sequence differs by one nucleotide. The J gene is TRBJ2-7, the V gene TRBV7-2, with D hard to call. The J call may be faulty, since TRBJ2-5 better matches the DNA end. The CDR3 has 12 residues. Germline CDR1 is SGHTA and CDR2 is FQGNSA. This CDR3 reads CASSPARETQYF. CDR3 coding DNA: TGTGCCAGCAGCCCCGCCCGAGAGACCCAGTACTTC.

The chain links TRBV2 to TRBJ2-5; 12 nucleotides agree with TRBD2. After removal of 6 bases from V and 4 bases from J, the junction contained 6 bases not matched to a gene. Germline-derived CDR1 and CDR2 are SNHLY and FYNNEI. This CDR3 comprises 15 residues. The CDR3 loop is CASRQRTSGAETQYF. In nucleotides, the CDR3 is TGTGCCAGCAGGCAGCGGACTAGCGGGGCAGAGACCCAGTACTTC.

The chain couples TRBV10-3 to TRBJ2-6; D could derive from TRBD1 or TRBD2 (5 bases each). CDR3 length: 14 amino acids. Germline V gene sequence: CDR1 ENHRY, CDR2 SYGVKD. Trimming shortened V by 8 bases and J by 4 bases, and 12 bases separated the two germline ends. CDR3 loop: CAIDERDGANVLTF. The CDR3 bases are TGTGCCATCGATGAACGGGACGGGGCCAACGTCCTGACTTTC.